The T cell receptor beta chain under discussion was sequenced for a study of cytomegalovirus exposure and HLA in healthy donors. Notes on the study in general: HLA-A and HLA-B allele assignments for most subjects were reportedly predicted accurately using TCR beta sequences. TCR beta chains associated with HLA were, in a later analysis, more clonally expanded than equally common others.

Both 60 Vbeta primers and 13 Jbeta primers went into the PCR. Here immunoSEQ multiplex PCR was the method, and the copy in TCRdb shows in-frame clones only, minus some. The data hold 110,000 to 150,000 clones, with 70% to 80% observed a single time. A remark on this clone: Its antigen is not known.

Nominally healthy donors provided the samples, though records likely missed some immune exposures. The germline gives CDR1 MNHNS, CDR2 SASEGT. The CDR3 sequence is 13 residues long. V was pared by 5 bases and J by 9 bases, with 13 bases between. The chain combines TRBV6-1 with TRBJ2-2; D gene uncertain. Sequenced: PBMCs. This sequence was found in a woman aged 18-29 years in good health and CMV-seropositive. CDR3 sequence (DNA): TGTGCCAGCAGTCGCCCCGAGCGCAGGGAGCTGTTTTTT. Protein product: CASSRPERRELFF.